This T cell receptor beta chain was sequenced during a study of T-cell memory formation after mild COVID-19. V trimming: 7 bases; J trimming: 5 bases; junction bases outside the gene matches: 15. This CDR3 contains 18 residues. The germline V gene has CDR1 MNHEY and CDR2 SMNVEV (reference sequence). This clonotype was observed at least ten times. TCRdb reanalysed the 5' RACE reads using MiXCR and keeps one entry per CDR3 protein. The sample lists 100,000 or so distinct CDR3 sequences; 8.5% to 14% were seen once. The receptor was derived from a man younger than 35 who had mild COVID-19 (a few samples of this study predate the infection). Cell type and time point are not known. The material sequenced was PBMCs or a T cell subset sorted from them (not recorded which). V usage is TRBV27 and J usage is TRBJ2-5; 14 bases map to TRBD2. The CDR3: CASTDHQGLAGGQETQYF. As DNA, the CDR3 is TGTGCCAGCACCGACCATCAAGGACTAGCGGGGGGTCAGGAGACCCAGTACTTC.